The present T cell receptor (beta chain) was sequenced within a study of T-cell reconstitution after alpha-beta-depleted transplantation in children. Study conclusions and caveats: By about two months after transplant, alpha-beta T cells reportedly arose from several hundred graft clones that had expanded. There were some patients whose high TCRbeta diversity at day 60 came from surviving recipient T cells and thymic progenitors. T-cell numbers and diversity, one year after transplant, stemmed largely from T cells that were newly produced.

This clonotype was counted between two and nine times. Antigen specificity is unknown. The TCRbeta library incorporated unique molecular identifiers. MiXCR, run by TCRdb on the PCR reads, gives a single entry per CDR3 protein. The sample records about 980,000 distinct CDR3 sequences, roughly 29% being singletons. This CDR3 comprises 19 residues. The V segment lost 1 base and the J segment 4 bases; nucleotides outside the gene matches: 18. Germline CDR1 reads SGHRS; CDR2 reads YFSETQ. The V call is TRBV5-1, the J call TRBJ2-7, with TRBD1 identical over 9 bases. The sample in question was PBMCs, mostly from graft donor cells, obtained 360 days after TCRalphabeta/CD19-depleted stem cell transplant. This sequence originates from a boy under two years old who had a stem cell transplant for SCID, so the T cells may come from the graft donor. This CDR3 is CASSLPKNGTGRERYEQYF. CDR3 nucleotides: TGCGCCAGCAGCTTGCCGAAGAACGGGACAGGGAGGGAGAGGTACGAGCAGTACTTC. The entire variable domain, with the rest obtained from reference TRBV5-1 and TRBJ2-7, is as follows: KAGVTQTPRYLIKTRGQQVTLSCSPISGHRSVSWYQQTPGQGLQFLFEYFSETQRNKGNFPGRFSGRQFSNSRSEMNVSTLELGDSALYLCASSLPKNGTGRERYEQYFGPGTRLTVT.